One and the same sample provided the 12 T cell receptor beta chains below, sequenced in a study of T cells in tumors after PD-1 blockade. This table comes from immunoSEQ multiplex PCR, and its TCRdb copy is limited to in-frame clones, with some not included. The table shows around 34,000 clones, with 73% occurring only once. The sequenced sample was PBMCs, obtained after anti-PD-1 treatment. These receptors came from a human donor with basal cell carcinoma.

This clone has a single count. V gene TRBV5-1 combines with J gene TRBJ2-7, with 13 bases lining up with TRBD2. After removal of 3 bases from V and 2 bases from J, the junction contained 8 bases not matched to a gene. This CDR3 contains 17 residues. CDR1 is SGHRS and CDR2 is YFSETQ in the germline V gene. The CDR3 DNA is TGCGCCAGCAGCTCGGGGACTAGCGGGATCATTGCCTACGAGCAGTACTTC. This gives the protein CASSSGTSGIIAYEQYF.

The chain recombines TRBV6-5 with TRBJ1-2, with TRBD1 identical over 7 bases. This CDR3 is built from 15 residues. Germline trimming cut 5 bases from V and 5 bases from J; bases unmatched to any gene: 11. Germline V gives CDR1 MNHEY, CDR2 SVGAGI. CDR3 protein: CASSTSLTGSYGYTF. CDR3 DNA: TGTGCCAGCAGTACCTCCTTGACAGGGTCTTATGGCTACACCTTC.

This rearrangement joins TRBV24-1 to TRBJ2-5, with D unclear. Trimming shortened V by 0 bases and J by 10 bases, and 11 bases separated the two germline ends. The V gene's germline CDR1 is KGHDR and CDR2 SFDVKD. CDR3 length: 13 amino acids. As DNA, the CDR3 is TGTGCCACCAGTGATTTGCAAGTCGACGACCAGTACTTC. Its translation is CATSDLQVDDQYF.

V is TRBV27 and J is TRBJ1-2; D is unclear. Trimming left V 4 bases short and J 0 bases short, with 9 bases between. This CDR3 is 14 amino acids long. CDR1 and CDR2 from the germline V gene are MNHEY and SMNVEV (reference sequence). CDR3 residues: CASSSTVPNYGYTF. The CDR3 bases are TGTGCCAGCAGTTCGACGGTACCTAACTATGGCTACACCTTC.

The chain combines TRBV6-1 with TRBJ1-2; 9 bases fit TRBD1. Germline V gene lookup returns CDR1 MNHNS and CDR2 SASEGT. This CDR3 contains 16 residues. J lost 7 bases, V lost 4 bases, and 13 bases had no gene match. The CDR3 nucleotides are TGTGCCAGCAGTGGCTCCGGGACAGGGCTTCGTGGTGGCTACACCTTC. Translating it yields CASSGSGTGLRGGYTF.

In its sample, this clone is medium-sized. This chain joins TRBV6-4 and TRBJ2-7, with 9 nucleotides matching TRBD2. Unmatched junction bases numbered 10, after V lost 3 bases and J lost 1 base. The CDR3 is made up of 17 amino acids. The germline CDR1 and CDR2 sequences are MRHNA and SNTAGT. As DNA, the CDR3 is TGTGCCAGCAGTGATAGCCTTCTAGCGGGACCTTCCTACGAGCAGTACTTC. It is translated as CASSDSLLAGPSYEQYF.

Concerning this clone: Mismatch with germline at one junction end may stem from a read error. Other DNA sequences from this sample encode an identical CDR3 as well. The CDR3 nucleotides read TGTGCCAGCAGTGAGAAGAGGGGATTTAGTGGCTACACCTTC. It specifies CASSEKRGFSGYTF. The chain uses TRBV10-2 and TRBJ1-2; a possible D gene is TRBD1 (5 bases). This CDR3 spans 14 amino acids. The V gene's germline CDR1 is WSHSY and CDR2 SAAADI.

This chain links TRBV7-2 with TRBJ2-3, with 13 bases that match TRBD2. V lost 5 bases to trimming and J lost 5 bases; unmatched junction nucleotides: 10. Germline V lookup: CDR1 SGHTA, CDR2 FQGNSA. The CDR3 extends over 17 amino acids. The CDR3, as DNA: TGTGCCAGCAGCCTCAGACTAGCGGGAGGAACAGGAGATACGCAGTATTTT. This sequence encodes CASSLRLAGGTGDTQYF.

This clone has only one observation. This chain links TRBV12-3 or TRBV12-4 with TRBJ2-1; 7 bases match TRBD2. The V and J ends lost 6 bases and 2 bases, in that order; junction bases with no gene match: 1. The CDR3 extends over 13 amino acids. The CDR3 loop is CASRSGAYNEQFF. For the CDR3, the DNA is TGTGCCAGCAGGAGCGGGGCCTACAATGAGCAGTTCTTC.

V usage is TRBV7-9 and J usage is TRBJ2-7; 10 nucleotides line up with TRBD1. V dropped 5 bases and J dropped 3; count of bases not matched to a gene: 7. There are 15 residues in the CDR3. Germline V gene lookup returns CDR1 SEHNR and CDR2 FQNEAQ (reference sequence). CDR3 in amino acids: CASSQKDRGGYEQYF. CDR3 DNA sequence: TGTGCCAGCAGCCAAAAGGACAGGGGGGGCTACGAGCAGTACTTC.

This sequence joins TRBV6-2 or TRBV6-3 and TRBJ1-1, with D hard to call. The V and J ends lost 7 bases and 0 bases respectively, with 9 bases between them. Looked up from germline, CDR1 is MNHEY and CDR2 is SVGEGT. CDR3 length: 13 amino acids. In nucleotides, the CDR3 is TGTGCCAGCACCCCACGGATGAACACTGAAGCTTTCTTT. It is translated as CASTPRMNTEAFF.

This rearrangement joins TRBV6-5 to TRBJ2-3; weak D call: TRBD2 (6 bases). The V gene's germline CDR1 is MNHEY and CDR2 SVGAGI. The CDR3 covers 15 residues. V lost 2 bases to trimming and J lost 0 bases, with 9 bases between them. CDR3 sequence (DNA): TGTGCCAGCAGTTACGAGGGAGGCAGCACAGATACGCAGTATTTT. Translating gives CASSYEGGSTDTQYF.